Shown below are 20 T cell receptor beta chains from a single sample sequenced in a study of cytomegalovirus exposure and HLA in healthy donors. PCR primers comprised 60 Vbeta and 13 Jbeta primers. Measured with immunoSEQ multiplex PCR; TCRdb has only the in-frame clones, and not every one. The sample carries fewer than 75,000 clones, roughly four fifths recorded once. Sequencing input: PBMCs. The receptors here all came from a man aged 25 to 45 in good health and CMV-seronegative.

This clone has just one count. The chain carries TRBV6-5 and TRBJ1-6; D unclear. V dropped 5 bases and J dropped 5 bases, with 13 bases sitting between them. Germline-derived CDR1 and CDR2 are MNHEY and SVGAGI. The CDR3 runs 15 residues. The CDR3 reads CASSRSGGDNSPLHF. As DNA, the CDR3 is TGTGCCAGCAGTCGCTCGGGCGGGGATAATTCACCCCTCCACTTT.

V gene TRBV5-4 combines with J gene TRBJ2-1; 12 bases are shared with TRBD2. This CDR3 contains 14 residues. CDR1 is SGHNT and CDR2 is YYREEE in the germline V gene (reference sequence). V lost 9 bases and J lost 8; bases outside the gene matches: 9. The CDR3 coding sequence is TGTGCCACCCTAGCGGGAGGGCCTCGGGATGAGCAGTTCTTC. This sequence encodes CATLAGGPRDEQFF. Full variable domain (outside the CDR3, taken from reference TRBV5-4 and TRBJ2-1): ETGVTQSPTHLIKTRGQQVTLRCSSQSGHNTVSWYQQALGQGPQFIFQYYREEENGRGNFPPRFSGLQFPNYSSELNVNALELDDSALYLCATLAGGPRDEQFFGPGTRLTVL.

This sequence joins TRBV29-1 and TRBJ2-5; no clear D gene. TRBJ2-7 matches the DNA end more closely, so the J call is doubtful. The germline gives CDR1 SQVTM, CDR2 ANQGSEA. CDR3 length: 12 residues. CDR3 in DNA: TGCAGCGTTGATCCGGGTGGTGACGAGCAGTACTTC. Translating it yields CSVDPGGDEQYF.

This rearrangement joins TRBV27 to TRBJ1-2, with a possible D match to TRBD1 (6 bases). The germline V and J ends were trimmed by 0 bases and 8 bases, with 16 bases remaining between them. Looked up from germline, CDR1 is MNHEY and CDR2 is SMNVEV (reference sequence). This CDR3 spans 15 amino acids. The chain's CDR3 is CASSLSRGAIGGYTF. The CDR3 DNA is TGTGCCAGCAGTTTATCCCGGGGGGCGATAGGGGGCTACACCTTC.

This clone was counted between two and nine times. The rearrangement joins TRBV5-6 to TRBJ2-2, with D perhaps TRBD1 (6 bases). Germline CDR1 and CDR2: SGHDT and YYEEEE. The CDR3 loop spans 15 amino acids. Trimming stripped 6 bases from V and 6 bases from J, with 18 bases between. The CDR3 bases are TGTGCCAGCATCTCCACCGGGACATCACCCGGGGAGCTGTTTTTT. It yields the protein CASISTGTSPGELFF.

This chain links TRBV11-2 with TRBJ1-1; D remains ambiguous. The CDR3 extends over 14 amino acids. Germline values: CDR1 SGHAT, CDR2 FQNNGV. The V end was cut by 1 base, the J end by 1 base, with 7 bases between. The CDR3: CASSLGPGNTEAFF. The DNA of the CDR3 is TGTGCCAGCAGCTTAGGTCCCGGGAACACTGAAGCTTTCTTT.

This chain links TRBV5-4 with TRBJ2-7, with TRBD2 identical over 16 bases. CDR1 is SGHNT, CDR2 YYREEE, per germline (reference sequence). The junction had 5 bases not matched to a gene; V was cut back by 4 bases and J by 4 bases. The CDR3 is made up of 16 amino acids. The CDR3 region has the DNA TGTGCCAGCAGCCCTGGGACTAGCGGGAGGGTGTACGAGCAGTACTTC. Translating it yields CASSPGTSGRVYEQYF.

The chain uses TRBV14 and TRBJ1-2; no clear D gene. The germline gives CDR1 SGHDN, CDR2 FVKESK. This CDR3 is built from 13 residues. Trimming took 4 bases from V and 6 from J, leaving 12 bases between them. CDR3 nucleotide sequence: TGTGCCAGCAGCCTTTACAGATCCCATGGCTACACCTTC. Its translation is CASSLYRSHGYTF.

The chain combines TRBV28 with TRBJ1-1; 7 nucleotides match TRBD1. The V segment lost 7 bases and the J segment 10 bases; nucleotides outside the gene matches: 12. Germline V gene data show CDR1 as MDHEN and CDR2 as SYDVKM. The CDR3 has 13 residues. CDR3 loop: CASTFRGRGGAFF. CDR3 in DNA: TGTGCCAGCACCTTTAGGGGGCGGGGGGGAGCTTTCTTT.

As regards this clone: The junction does not match germline at one end; this may be a read error. This chain joins TRBV7-4 and TRBJ2-3; D is perhaps TRBD2 (5 bases). The CDR3 has 10 residues. The germline V gene has CDR1 SGHVT and CDR2 SQSDAQ. This CDR3 reads CASSSILEDF. The DNA of the CDR3 is TGTGCCAGCAGCTCCATACTAGAGGATTTT.

CDR3 in DNA: TGTGCCAGCAGGCGGCGGGAATTCACAGATACGCAGTATTTT. Translated: CASRRREFTDTQYF. The V and J genes are TRBV2 and TRBJ2-3; D might be TRBD2 (6 bases). V lost 6 bases and J 2 bases, leaving 12 bases between the germline ends. This CDR3 is 14 amino acids long. CDR1 SNHLY and CDR2 FYNNEI come from the germline V gene.

The chain combines TRBV27 with TRBJ1-2, with 11 bases aligning to TRBD1. J gave up 6 bases and V 5 bases, and 8 bases lay outside the gene matches. The CDR3 runs 15 residues. Germline loops: CDR1 MNHEY, CDR2 SMNVEV (reference sequence). The CDR3 coding sequence is TGTGCCAGCAGTCAGAATCGGGACAGGGGGAATGGCTACACCTTC. Protein product: CASSQNRDRGNGYTF.

This clone occurred a few times. This chain joins TRBV27 and TRBJ1-2; the match to TRBD1 covers 10 bases. The CDR3 runs 15 residues. Trimming cost V 6 bases and J 4 bases; bases outside gene matches: 8. Looked up from germline, CDR1 is MNHEY and CDR2 is SMNVEV (reference sequence). CDR3 protein: CASSPTGTGVYGYTF. For the CDR3, the DNA is TGTGCCAGCAGCCCTACCGGGACAGGGGTCTATGGCTACACCTTC.

With respect to this clone: This CDR3 is also generated by other DNA sequences in the sample. The chain employs TRBV5-1 and TRBJ2-7; 10 bases match TRBD2. The CDR3 has 15 residues. Losses at the gene ends were 1 base for V and 0 bases for J; bases not matched to a gene: 1. Germline values: CDR1 SGHRS, CDR2 YFSETQ. The CDR3 sequence is CASSLSSGSSYEQYF. In DNA form, the CDR3 reads TGCGCCAGCAGCTTGTCTAGCGGGAGCTCCTACGAGCAGTACTTC.

This chain joins TRBV7-2 and TRBJ2-1, with D perhaps matching TRBD2 (6 bases). Germline V gene data show CDR1 as SGHTA and CDR2 as FQGNSA. The CDR3 is 15 residues long. The V gene lost 1 base and the J gene lost 2 bases, with 9 bases spanning the gap. CDR3 residues: CASSLVGSAYNEQFF. DNA of the CDR3: TGTGCCAGCAGCTTAGTCGGGAGCGCCTACAATGAGCAGTTCTTC.

The rearrangement joins TRBV7-9 to TRBJ2-7, with 8 bases lining up with TRBD1. CDR1 and CDR2 (germline): SEHNR, FQNEAQ (reference sequence). V gave up 3 bases and J gave up 1 base; unmatched junction bases: 2. The CDR3 runs to 14 residues. CDR3 bases: TGTGCCAGCAGCTTGCAGGGGGCATCCTACGAGCAGTACTTC. Its protein is CASSLQGASYEQYF.

Only one count was recorded for this clone. The rearrangement uses TRBV15 and TRBJ1-6; 8 nucleotides match TRBD1. CDR1 is LNHNV and CDR2 is YYDKDF in the germline V gene (reference sequence). This CDR3 is 13 amino acids long. The junction had 4 bases not matched to a gene; V was cut back by 4 bases and J by 11 bases. This chain's CDR3 is CATSIPGGPPLHF. The DNA of the CDR3 is TGTGCCACCAGCATACCAGGGGGCCCACCCCTCCACTTT.

The chain is built from TRBV7-2 and TRBJ2-2, with D unresolved. V was pared by 6 bases and J by 6 bases, with 11 bases between. The CDR3 has 13 amino acids. The V gene's germline CDR1 is SGHTA and CDR2 FQGNSA. CDR3 bases: TGTGCCAGCAGAAGACTGCACGCCGGGGAGCTGTTTTTT. This encodes CASRRLHAGELFF. Full variable domain (outside the CDR3, taken from reference TRBV7-2 and TRBJ2-2): GAGVSQSPSNKVTEKGKDVELRCDPISGHTALYWYRQSLGQGLEFLIYFQGNSAPDKSGLPSDRFSAERTGGSVSTLTIQRTQQEDSAVYLCASRRLHAGELFFGEGSRLTVL.

V is TRBV9 and J is TRBJ2-1; the match to TRBD1 covers 7 bases. Germline lookup yields CDR1 SGDLS and CDR2 YYNGEE. This CDR3 region has 14 residues. V trimming: 3 bases; J trimming: 5 bases; junction bases outside the gene matches: 5. As DNA, the CDR3 is TGTGCCAGCAGCGGCCGGGACAGTCACAATGAGCAGTTCTTC. Its protein is CASSGRDSHNEQFF.

V is TRBV18 and J is TRBJ2-7, with 11 nucleotides matching TRBD1. The CDR3 consists of 15 residues. Germline loops: CDR1 KGHSH, CDR2 LQKENI. The V gene end was trimmed by 6 bases and the J gene end by 3 bases; junction bases not matched to a gene: 7. CDR3 sequence reads: CASSFGQGAFYEQYF. Written as DNA, the CDR3 is TGTGCCAGCTCTTTCGGACAGGGGGCTTTCTACGAGCAGTACTTC.